The next 15 T cell receptor beta chains were all read from a single sample in a study of OX40 agonist ivuxolimab in advanced cancers. Sequencing used immunoSEQ multiplex PCR; TCRdb keeps in-frame clones, though not all of them. In the table there are around 41,000 clones, approximately 90% of which are singletons. This specimen was CD4+ or CD8+ T cells sorted from blood, taken in a trial of the OX40 agonist ivuxolimab. Source of these receptors: an adult with an advanced solid tumor such as melanoma, head and neck, liver or kidney cancer.

The V and J genes are TRBV4-1 and TRBJ2-7, with D unresolved. V was shortened by 0 bases and J by 3 bases, with 15 bases between the two germline ends. The CDR3 extends over 16 amino acids. Germline CDR1 is MGHRA and CDR2 is YSYEKL. The CDR3 DNA reads as TGCGCCAGCAGCCAAGAACTCTCATCTAGTCTCTACGAGCAGTACTTC. Translating gives CASSQELSSSLYEQYF.

This clone has more than one count but fewer than ten. The chain uses TRBV5-6 and TRBJ2-1; 11 bases map to TRBD2. CDR3 length: 16 residues. Germline V gives CDR1 SGHDT, CDR2 YYEEEE. V dropped 5 bases and J dropped 9; count of bases not matched to a gene: 13. CDR3 nucleotide sequence: TGTGCCAGCAGTCTCACTTCGCTAGCGGGAGGCGGTGAGCAGTTCTTC. This translates into CASSLTSLAGGGEQFF. The full variable domain, completed using reference TRBV5-6 and TRBJ2-1, is DAGVTQSPTHLIKTRGQQVTLRCSPKSGHDTVSWYQQALGQGPQFIFQYYEEEERQRGNFPDRFSGHQFPNYSSELNVNALLLGDSALYLCASSLTSLAGGGEQFFGPGTRLTVL.

The rearrangement links TRBV28 to TRBJ1-4; D is possibly TRBD1 (6 bases). CDR3 length: 15 amino acids. V gave up 5 bases and J gave up 6 bases, with 16 bases separating them. Germline-derived CDR1 and CDR2 are MDHEN and SYDVKM. The CDR3: CASSTTGSADEKLFF. For the CDR3, the DNA is TGTGCCAGCAGTACGACAGGATCGGCAGATGAAAAACTGTTTTTT.

This clone appeared a single time. The chain has TRBV10-3 and TRBJ2-1, with 9 bases identical to TRBD1. Trimming removed 3 bases from V and 4 bases from J; junction bases left unmatched: 1. The CDR3 is 14 amino acids. Germline V gene data show CDR1 as ENHRY and CDR2 as SYGVKD. Written as DNA, the CDR3 is TGTGCCATCAGTGACGGGACAGGGTACAATGAGCAGTTCTTC. This translates into CAISDGTGYNEQFF.

The table lists this clone with a few counts. The V call is TRBV30, the J call TRBJ1-1; possible D gene TRBD1, 6 bases. V shed 0 bases and J shed 8 bases, with 19 bases lying between them. The CDR3 runs to 15 residues. Germline assignment: CDR1 GTSNPN and CDR2 SVGIG (reference sequence). This chain's CDR3 is CAWSVQTGLSFEAFF. CDR3 nucleotides: TGTGCCTGGAGTGTACAAACAGGGCTTTCCTTCGAAGCTTTCTTT.

CDR3 in amino acids: CASSDSHIDEKLFF. The CDR3 nucleotides are TGTGCCAGCAGTGACAGCCACATTGATGAAAAACTGTTTTTT. This chain connects TRBV6-5 to TRBJ1-4; D is perhaps TRBD1 (5 bases). The ends were cut back, 5 bases at V and 6 bases at J, with 13 bases in the middle. Germline V lookup: CDR1 MNHEY, CDR2 SVGAGI. CDR3 length equals 14 residues.

This chain uses TRBV18 with TRBJ1-5; 9 bases line up with TRBD1. Trimming removed 3 bases from V and 6 bases from J; junction bases left unmatched: 9. Germline CDR1 reads KGHSH; CDR2 reads LQKENI. CDR3 size: 16 residues. The CDR3 here is CASSPPGQGGGQPQHF. CDR3 nucleotides: TGTGCCAGCTCACCGCCGGGACAGGGAGGGGGTCAGCCCCAGCATTTT. The full variable domain, with the rest looked up from reference TRBV18 and TRBJ1-5, is NAGVMQNPRHLVRRRGQEARLRCSPMKGHSHVYWYRQLPEEGLKFMVYLQKENIIDESGMPKERFSAEFPKEGPSILRIQQVVRGDSAAYFCASSPPGQGGGQPQHFGDGTRLSIL.

This chain joins TRBV18 and TRBJ2-3, with TRBD1 identical over 10 bases. From germline, CDR1 is KGHSH and CDR2 LQKENI. The CDR3 has 14 residues. With 5 bases clipped from V and 4 bases from J, the junction kept 3 bases outside the gene matches. The DNA for the CDR3 is TGTGCCAGCTCAAGGGACAGGGGTGCAGATACGCAGTATTTT. Translated: CASSRDRGADTQYF. Complete variable domain (other parts from reference TRBV18 and TRBJ2-3): NAGVMQNPRHLVRRRGQEARLRCSPMKGHSHVYWYRQLPEEGLKFMVYLQKENIIDESGMPKERFSAEFPKEGPSILRIQQVVRGDSAAYFCASSRDRGADTQYFGPGTRLTVL.

The gene calls are TRBV6-4 and TRBJ2-1, with a weak D call TRBD2 (5 bases). Between the trimmed V and J ends, which lost 4 bases and 9 bases, there was a span of 19 bases. CDR1 and CDR2 from the germline V gene are MRHNA and SNTAGT. This CDR3 has 15 residues. The chain's CDR3 is CASSGTSAATGEQFF. The CDR3 bases are TGTGCCAGCAGTGGAACTAGTGCGGCTACTGGTGAGCAGTTCTTC.

This chain's CDR3 is CSASSSPEQFF. The CDR3 region has the DNA TGCAGTGCTAGTAGCTCGCCTGAGCAGTTCTTC. The rearrangement uses TRBV20-1 and TRBJ2-1; D is ambiguous. V was clipped by 3 bases and J by 9 bases, with 9 bases between them. Germline V lookup: CDR1 DFQATT, CDR2 SNEGSKA (reference sequence). The CDR3 loop spans 11 amino acids.

V usage is TRBV30 and J usage is TRBJ2-5; tentatively, D is TRBD1 (6 bases). This CDR3 contains 14 residues. Trimming took 0 bases from V and 5 from J, leaving 13 bases between them. Germline CDR1 GTSNPN, CDR2 SVGIG (reference sequence). CDR3 in amino acids: CAWSVLDSPETQYF. CDR3 DNA sequence: TGTGCCTGGAGTGTACTGGACAGCCCGGAGACCCAGTACTTC.

The gene calls are TRBV7-2 and TRBJ1-1; no clear D gene. Germline V lookup: CDR1 SGHTA, CDR2 FQGNSA. The CDR3 length is 16 residues. V was shortened by 5 bases and J by 0 bases, with 16 bases between the two germline ends. In DNA, the CDR3 is TGTGCCAGCAGCCCCCGGTCCGCCAGAATGAACACTGAAGCTTTCTTT. This encodes CASSPRSARMNTEAFF. The full variable domain, with the rest looked up from reference TRBV7-2 and TRBJ1-1, is GAGVSQSPSNKVTEKGKDVELRCDPISGHTALYWYRQSLGQGLEFLIYFQGNSAPDKSGLPSDRFSAERTGGSVSTLTIQRTQQEDSAVYLCASSPRSARMNTEAFFGQGTRLTVV.

The chain couples TRBV18 to TRBJ1-1, with TRBD1 matching over 8 bases. V was pared by 3 bases and J by 6 bases, with 6 bases of the junction left unmatched. Germline-derived CDR1 and CDR2 are KGHSH and LQKENI. CDR3 size: 14 residues. CDR3 DNA sequence: TGTGCCAGCTCACCTGGACAGGGCAACGCTGAAGCTTTCTTT. It specifies CASSPGQGNAEAFF.

This chain joins TRBV28 and TRBJ2-5, with TRBD2 matching over 9 bases. The assigned J gene may be wrong: the sequence end matches TRBJ2-7 better. Germline lookup yields CDR1 MDHEN and CDR2 SYDVKM. The CDR3 consists of 14 residues. Written as DNA, the CDR3 is TGTGCCAGCATGGGGGCGGGAGGGCGATACGAGCAGTACTTC. It yields the protein CASMGAGGRYEQYF.

V and J are TRBV18 and TRBJ2-7; 8 bases fit TRBD1. This CDR3 region has 13 residues. J lost 6 bases, V lost 2 bases, and 3 bases had no gene match. Germline CDR1 KGHSH, CDR2 LQKENI. The CDR3 coding sequence is TGTGCCAGCTCACCATCCACAGGGGGCGAGCAGTACTTC. It yields the protein CASSPSTGGEQYF.